This TCR beta chain was recorded in a study of T cell responses to AZD1222 COVID-19 vaccine. Findings and caveats of the study: Spike-wide vaccine-associated CD4 TCRs dominated at 160-218 and 743-854. Two AZD1222 doses significantly raised spike-specific TCR breadth and depth over controls. Scientists sampled the repertoires only once the peak T cell response had passed. Clonal diversity was possibly underestimated; the donors were predominantly white British and more often female.

The CDR3 runs 14 residues. Trimming removed 1 base at V and 3 bases at J, with 10 bases between. Germline-derived CDR1 and CDR2 are SGHVS and FNYEAQ. Only in-frame clones appear in the TCRdb table, and some are missing; sequencing was by immunoSEQ multiplex PCR. The table records about 89,000 clones, approximately 90% of them present only once. Worth noting for this clone: Its specificity is not known.

This chain links TRBV7-6 with TRBJ2-7; D gene uncertain. This sequence originates from an adult who received the AZD1222 COVID-19 vaccine. Sequenced material: peripheral blood, taken 28 days after the second AZD1222 dose. The CDR3 DNA is TGTGCCAGCAGCTTAGGGGGATTAAACTACGAGCAGTACTTC. As protein: CASSLGGLNYEQYF.